This TCR beta chain was identified during a study of T cell responses to AZD1222 COVID-19 vaccine. Overall study results and limits: The donors showed a predominance of white British ancestry and of females, with possible underestimation of clonal diversity. Every sample of the repertoires postdated the peak T cell response. Mapped onto spike, vaccine-associated CD4 TCRs spanned it and were dominant at 160-218 and 743-854.

TCRdb's table, derived via immunoSEQ multiplex PCR, lists solely in-frame clones and lacks some. The data contain about 48,000 clones, about 91% of them singletons. This CDR3 comprises 13 residues. From germline, CDR1 is KGHSH and CDR2 LQKENI. A note on this clone: The antigen is unknown.

The chain recombines TRBV18 with TRBJ1-2, with D unclear. The clonotype originates from an adult who received the AZD1222 COVID-19 vaccine. Sequences were derived from peripheral blood, sampled 28 days after the second AZD1222 dose. CDR3 sequence (DNA): TGTGCTTCGACCGGGCAGGACGGCTATGGCTACACCTTC. It specifies CASTGQDGYGYTF.